The rows below give T cell receptor beta chains drawn from one sample of a study of T cell responses to AZD1222 COVID-19 vaccine. Produced via immunoSEQ multiplex PCR; TCRdb's table is partial and in-frame only. This table has 70,000 to 95,000 clones, about nine tenths appearing once. The specimen was peripheral blood, collected 28 days after the second AZD1222 dose. The receptors here all came from an adult who received the AZD1222 COVID-19 vaccine. Each CDR3 is given with its conserved first and last residue. The D gene is left open where the match is weak. Not all rows give a size; the values are once, few, many and, for expanded clones, a class.

.	TRBV10-3	TRBD1	TRBJ2-5	TGTGCCATCAGTGAGACAGGACAGGGGACCCAAGAGACCCAGTACTTC	CAISETGQGTQETQYF
.	TRBV24-1	.	TRBJ1-2	TGTGCCACCAGTGATTCCGATTATGGCTACACCTTC	CATSDSDYGYTF
.	TRBV18	TRBD1	TRBJ1-2	TGTGCCAGCTCACCACCGTGGGACAGTGGGGGCTACACCTTC	CASSPPWDSGGYTF
few	TRBV6-1	TRBD2	TRBJ2-1	TGTGCCAGCAGTGAACTAGCGGGAGGGGGTGTACGGGATGAGCAGTTCTTC	CASSELAGGGVRDEQFF
.	TRBV7-2	.	TRBJ1-2	TGTGCCAGCAGCCGACAGGTCTACTATGGCTACACCTTC	CASSRQVYYGYTF
.	TRBV5-1	.	TRBJ1-6	TGCGCCAGCAGCTTGGCTACAGGATATTCACCCCTCCACTTT	CASSLATGYSPLHF
.	TRBV28	.	TRBJ2-7	TGTGCCAGCAGTTTTCGAGGGGCTGGGGACGAGCAGTACTTC	CASSFRGAGDEQYF
.	TRBV4-2	TRBD2	TRBJ2-1	TGTGCCAGCAGCCGCGGGGAGACTAGCGGCGCCGACAATGAGCAGTTCTTC	CASSRGETSGADNEQFF
.	TRBV28	TRBD1	TRBJ1-4	TGTGCCAGCAGTTACGCGGACAGGGATGAAAAACTGTTTTTT	CASSYADRDEKLFF
.	TRBV11-2	.	TRBJ2-2	TGTGCCAGCAGCTTAGTCACCGGGGAGCTGTTTTTT	CASSLVTGELFF
.	TRBV3-1/TRBV3-2	TRBD2	TRBJ2-5	TGTGCCAGCAGCCCGTACGTCGGGACTAACGAAGAGACCCAGTACTTC	CASSPYVGTNEETQYF
.	TRBV7-2	TRBD1	TRBJ2-5	TGTGCCAGCAGCTCCAAACAGGGGGCGACAGGAGAGACCCAGTACTTC	CASSSKQGATGETQYF
few	TRBV6-5	TRBD1	TRBJ1-4	TGTGCCAGCAGTCTCGGGACAGGCACTGAAAAACTGTTTTTT	CASSLGTGTEKLFF